Below are 17 T cell receptor beta chains sequenced from a single sample in a study of early stage breast cancer tumors. Libraries were prepared by immunoSEQ multiplex PCR; TCRdb keeps only in-frame clonotypes and omits some of them. The repertoire has under 45,000 clones, around two thirds of them found once; the top ten carry 7.2%. Sequencing was performed on blood. These receptors came from a person in their fifties with breast cancer.

The V call is TRBV2, the J call TRBJ2-1, with TRBD1 as a possible D gene (6 bases). The germline CDR1 and CDR2 sequences are SNHLY and FYNNEI. The CDR3 is 14 residues long. V was shortened by 3 bases and J by 5 bases, with 11 bases between the two germline ends. The CDR3 loop reads CASSEGRGNNEQFF. The CDR3 DNA is TGTGCCAGCAGTGAGGGCAGGGGCAACAATGAGCAGTTCTTC. Full variable domain (remainder filled in from reference TRBV2 and TRBJ2-1): EPEVTQTPSHQVTQMGQEVILRCVPISNHLYFYWYRQILGQKVEFLVSFYNNEISEKSEIFDDQFSVERPDGSNFTLKIRSTKLEDSAMYFCASSEGRGNNEQFFGPGTRLTVL.

The rearrangement links TRBV7-9 to TRBJ2-1; 9 bases map to TRBD2. Trimming at V came to 5 bases and at J to 4 bases, leaving 12 bases not matched to a gene. The CDR3 is 17 amino acids. The germline CDR1 and CDR2 sequences are SEHNR and FQNEAQ (reference sequence). The CDR3 loop reads CASSPRLAEGPYNEQFF. The CDR3 bases are TGTGCCAGCAGCCCTAGACTAGCGGAAGGACCTTACAATGAGCAGTTCTTC.

This clone has a single count. The chain carries TRBV5-1 and TRBJ2-2; D is perhaps TRBD1 (6 bases). Germline-derived CDR1 and CDR2 are SGHRS and YFSETQ. CDR3 length equals 17 residues. V lost 1 base and J 4 bases, leaving 17 bases between the germline ends. For the CDR3, the DNA is TGCGCCAGCAGCTTGTCGGGCAGGGGCGAAATCACCGGGGAGCTGTTTTTT. Protein sequence: CASSLSGRGEITGELFF.

The chain combines TRBV7-2 with TRBJ2-1, with D perhaps matching TRBD2 (6 bases). There are 14 residues in the CDR3. The germline V gene has CDR1 SGHTA and CDR2 FQGNSA. The V gene lost 6 bases and the J gene lost 5 bases, with 14 bases spanning the gap. CDR3 sequence (DNA): TGTGCCAGCAGTCGAGGGACTTCGAACAATGAGCAGTTCTTC. It is translated as CASSRGTSNNEQFF.

In the case of this clone: An end of the junction differs from the germline gene, which may be a read error. The CDR3 DNA reads as TGTGCCAGCAGCCTCGGGACTAGCGGGGGAAGCAATGTCTTC. Translating it yields CASSLGTSGGSNVF. The V call is TRBV2, the J call TRBJ2-1; 14 nucleotides align to TRBD2. The CDR3 has 14 residues. Germline V gene data show CDR1 as SNHLY and CDR2 as FYNNEI.

V usage is TRBV7-6 and J usage is TRBJ1-3, with D possibly being TRBD1 (5 bases). This CDR3 is 15 amino acids long. The ends were cut back, 1 base at V and 4 bases at J, with 11 bases in the middle. Per germline, CDR1 SGHVS and CDR2 FNYEAQ. CDR3 DNA sequence: TGTGCCAGCAGCTTAGATGCAGGGCCCGGAAACACCATATATTTT. Its translation is CASSLDAGPGNTIYF.

This clone has just a few counts. The CDR3 reads CATSRDLTGQGLFEKLFF. CDR3 in DNA: TGTGCCACCAGCAGAGATCTAACGGGACAGGGCCTTTTTGAAAAACTGTTTTTT. The rearrangement links TRBV15 to TRBJ1-4, with 9 bases that match TRBD1. The CDR3 runs 18 residues. Germline V gene data show CDR1 as LNHNV and CDR2 as YYDKDF (reference sequence). The J segment lost 7 bases and the V segment lost 0 bases, leaving 12 bases of the junction unmatched.

This chain connects TRBV5-1 to TRBJ2-1; 12 bases match TRBD1. CDR1 is SGHRS and CDR2 is YFSETQ in the germline V gene. The CDR3 spans 16 residues. Trimming removed 0 bases from V and 6 bases from J; junction bases left unmatched: 4. The CDR3 here is CASSLGGTGGINEQFF. The CDR3 DNA reads as TGCGCCAGCAGCTTGGGCGGGACAGGGGGCATCAATGAGCAGTTCTTC.

This chain joins TRBV15 and TRBJ1-1; 11 positions agree with TRBD1. The CDR3 loop spans 15 amino acids. CDR1 is LNHNV, CDR2 YYDKDF, per germline (reference sequence). J lost 3 bases, V lost 0 bases, and 0 bases had no gene match. The CDR3 loop is CATSREGQGDTEAFF. CDR3 bases: TGTGCCACCAGCAGAGAGGGACAGGGGGACACTGAAGCTTTCTTT.

The chain uses TRBV18 and TRBJ1-1, with 7 bases identical to TRBD1. This CDR3 contains 16 residues. Germline lookup yields CDR1 KGHSH and CDR2 LQKENI. The V segment lost 4 bases and the J segment 6 bases; nucleotides outside the gene matches: 14. The CDR3 loop reads CASSQGAAGSPAEAFF. CDR3 bases: TGTGCCAGCTCACAGGGGGCCGCGGGTTCTCCCGCTGAAGCTTTCTTT. The full variable domain, with the rest looked up from reference TRBV18 and TRBJ1-1, is NAGVMQNPRHLVRRRGQEARLRCSPMKGHSHVYWYRQLPEEGLKFMVYLQKENIIDESGMPKERFSAEFPKEGPSILRIQQVVRGDSAAYFCASSQGAAGSPAEAFFGQGTRLTVV.

The rearrangement uses TRBV27 and TRBJ2-7, with D perhaps matching TRBD1 (6 bases). Germline values: CDR1 MNHEY, CDR2 SMNVEV (reference sequence). V was shortened by 2 bases and J by 6 bases, with 14 bases between the two germline ends. This CDR3 contains 14 residues. The CDR3 protein is CASSLQTGKSEQYF. The CDR3 DNA reads TGTGCCAGCAGTTTACAAACAGGGAAGTCCGAGCAGTACTTC.

The genes are TRBV11-3 and TRBJ2-7; TRBD2 matches 13 bases. The germline V gene encodes CDR1 SGHNT and CDR2 YENEEA. After removal of 3 bases from V and 1 base from J, the junction contained 3 bases not matched to a gene. CDR3 size: 16 residues. CDR3 nucleotide sequence: TGTGCCAGCAGCTTGGGACTAGCGGGAAGTTCCTACGAGCAGTACTTC. Translating gives CASSLGLAGSSYEQYF.

The V and J genes are TRBV11-2 and TRBJ1-6; perhaps TRBD1 as D (5 bases). Trimming stripped 5 bases from V and 7 bases from J, with 18 bases between. CDR3 length: 16 residues. Germline values: CDR1 SGHAT, CDR2 FQNNGV. The CDR3 loop reads CASSPGYGGENSPLHF. DNA of the CDR3: TGTGCCAGCAGCCCAGGGTATGGAGGGGAAAATTCACCCCTCCACTTT.

The CDR3 bases are TGTGCCAGCAGCCCCGGGACTAGCGGGAGGGCCTCTGATAATGAGCAGTTCTTC. Translation: CASSPGTSGRASDNEQFF. The chain uses TRBV11-3 and TRBJ2-1, with 16 nucleotides matching TRBD2. This CDR3 is 18 amino acids long. Germline CDR1 and CDR2: SGHNT and YENEEA. Trimming at V came to 5 bases and at J to 7 bases, leaving 11 bases not matched to a gene.

This chain uses TRBV11-2 with TRBJ1-4; 7 bases agree with TRBD1. CDR3 length: 15 amino acids. The germline gives CDR1 SGHAT, CDR2 FQNNGV. Germline trimming cut 4 bases from V and 7 bases from J; bases unmatched to any gene: 9. CDR3 coding DNA: TGTGCCAGCAGCTATTTAGGGGGCTCGCTTGAAAAACTGTTTTTT. It specifies CASSYLGGSLEKLFF.

CDR3 in amino acids: CASSLSGSQNEQFF. The CDR3 DNA reads TGTGCCAGCAGTTTGAGCGGGAGCCAGAATGAGCAGTTCTTC. The chain is built from TRBV6-1 and TRBJ2-1; 8 bases match TRBD2. The CDR3 sequence is 14 residues long. Germline CDR1 reads MNHNS; CDR2 reads SASEGT. V shed 5 bases, J shed 7 bases, and the junction held 7 bases outside the gene matches.

The gene calls are TRBV27 and TRBJ1-1, with 8 positions matching TRBD1. V was pared by 5 bases and J by 7 bases, with 12 bases of the junction left unmatched. Germline loops: CDR1 MNHEY, CDR2 SMNVEV (reference sequence). The CDR3 totals 15 residues. Here the CDR3 DNA reads TGTGCCAGCAGTGGCCAAGCAGGGGGCAATGGTGAAGCTTTCTTT. The encoded protein is CASSGQAGGNGEAFF.